The rows below give T cell receptor beta chains drawn from one sample of a study of blood T cells in healthy people across ages. Via MiXCR, TCRdb re-called the 5' RACE reads, giving one row per CDR3 protein. The table shows about 1.1 million distinct CDR3 sequences, with 35% to 40% occurring only once. Sequenced: blood. These receptors were collected from a man between 18 and 35 years old in good health. CDR3s include the opening cysteine and the closing phenylalanine or tryptophan. The D gene is left open where the match is weak. Part of the rows lack a size; the others show once, few, many or a class for expanded clones.

D	size	V	J	CDR3	DNA
-	-	TRBV10-3	TRBJ2-5	CAISESTGGGEQYF	TGTGCCATCAGTGAGTCTACAGGAGGCGGTGAGCAGTACTTC
TRBD1	many	TRBV29-1	TRBJ2-5	CSVYTGGQETQYF	TGCAGCGTCTATACAGGGGGCCAAGAGACCCAGTACTTC
-	-	TRBV5-1	TRBJ1-1	CASSPQTPMNTEAFF	TGCGCCAGCAGCCCCCAGACACCCATGAACACTGAAGCTTTCTTT
-	few	TRBV7-2	TRBJ2-7	CASSLKAGQTFFNEQYF	TGTGCCAGCAGCTTAAAGGCGGGACAGACTTTCTTCAATGAGCAGTACTTC
TRBD1	-	TRBV12-3/TRBV12-4	TRBJ1-5	CASSLRGQGAEQPQHF	TGTGCCAGCAGCTTACGGGGACAGGGGGCTGAACAGCCCCAGCATTTT
-	few	TRBV6-1	TRBJ2-7	CASSQNPVATREQYF	TGTGCCAGCAGTCAAAACCCCGTGGCTACCCGGGAGCAGTACTTC
-	few	TRBV20-1	TRBJ1-2	CSAIADSYYGYTF	TGCAGTGCTATCGCGGACAGCTATTATGGCTACACCTTC
-	few	TRBV6-5	TRBJ1-5	CASQGNSNQPQHF	TGTGCCAGTCAGGGTAATAGCAATCAGCCCCAGCATTTT
-	-	TRBV7-3	TRBJ2-7	CASSSSAGNEQYF	TGTGCCAGCAGCTCCTCGGCGGGAAACGAGCAGTACTTC
-	-	TRBV19	TRBJ1-2	CATKKGSGGYTF	TGTGCCACCAAAAAAGGGAGTGGTGGCTACACCTTC
-	many	TRBV20-1	TRBJ1-1	CSARERFGAFF	TGCAGTGCTAGAGAACGTTTTGGCGCTTTCTTT
-	-	TRBV12-3/TRBV12-4	TRBJ2-1	CASSQDGRTYNEQFF	TGTGCCAGCAGTCAGGACGGACGAACCTACAATGAGCAGTTCTTC
-	-	TRBV7-8	TRBJ1-6	CASSFMGSDSPLHF	TGTGCCAGCAGCTTCATGGGGTCGGATTCACCCCTCCACTTT
-	few	TRBV5-1	TRBJ2-1	CASSLKGFSSYNEQFF	TGCGCCAGCAGCCTGAAGGGGTTTAGCTCCTACAATGAGCAGTTCTTC
-	-	TRBV12-3/TRBV12-4	TRBJ2-1	CASTPIGGPSYNEQFF	TGTGCCAGCACTCCAATCGGGGGGCCGTCCTACAATGAGCAGTTCTTC
-	-	TRBV12-3/TRBV12-4	TRBJ2-6	CASSTRAGANVLTF	TGTGCCAGCAGTACCAGGGCTGGGGCCAACGTCCTGACTTTC
-	many	TRBV7-3	TRBJ2-5	CASSLNSQETQYF	TGTGCCAGCAGCTTAAACAGTCAAGAGACCCAGTACTTC
TRBD1	-	TRBV5-6	TRBJ1-5	CASSTSLRGDRNQPQHF	TGTGCCAGCAGCACCAGTCTTAGGGGGGACAGGAATCAGCCCCAGCATTTT
TRBD1	few	TRBV7-9	TRBJ2-7	CASSEGQGTYEQYF	TGTGCCAGCAGTGAGGGACAGGGTACGTACGAGCAGTACTTC
TRBD2	-	TRBV3-1	TRBJ2-7	CASSQSAGGPYEQYF	TGTGCCAGCAGCCAATCGGCGGGGGGCCCCTACGAGCAGTACTTC
-	-	TRBV20-1	TRBJ2-6	CSAIQGTGANVLTF	TGCAGTGCTATCCAGGGAACTGGGGCCAACGTCCTGACTTTC
TRBD2	few	TRBV29-1	TRBJ2-3	CSVPPVAGASDTQYF	TGCAGCGTCCCCCCTGTAGCGGGGGCCTCGGATACGCAGTATTTT
TRBD1	few	TRBV12-3/TRBV12-4	TRBJ2-1	CASLMDRYNEQFF	TGTGCCAGCCTTATGGACAGGTACAATGAGCAGTTCTTC
TRBD1	many	TRBV30	TRBJ2-5	CAWSVLGQGKETQYF	TGTGCCTGGAGTGTCTTGGGACAGGGGAAAGAGACCCAGTACTTC
-	-	TRBV5-1	TRBJ2-2	CASSSGTAGELFF	TGCGCCAGCAGCTCCGGGACGGCCGGGGAGCTGTTTTTT
-	once	TRBV6-1	TRBJ1-5	CATQRRTIGVGADQPQHF	TGTGCGACCCAACGAAGAACAATTGGTGTGGGGGCTGATCAGCCCCAGCATTTT
-	few	TRBV7-9	TRBJ1-2	CASSPPTRAANYGYTF	TGTGCCAGCAGCCCGCCAACAAGGGCAGCGAACTATGGCTACACCTTC
-	-	TRBV9	TRBJ2-1	CASSVAFSNNEQFF	TGTGCCAGCAGCGTAGCCTTTAGCAACAATGAGCAGTTCTTC
TRBD2	-	TRBV7-3	TRBJ2-5	CASSSTGLAGKETQYF	TGTGCCAGCAGCTCAACGGGACTAGCGGGGAAAGAGACCCAGTACTTC
-	-	TRBV10-3	TRBJ1-4	CAISPGVGEEKLFF	TGTGCCATCAGCCCGGGAGTGGGAGAAGAAAAACTGTTTTTT
-	-	TRBV27	TRBJ2-5	CASSAAPGLAQYF	TGTGCCAGCAGTGCCGCCCCTGGTTTGGCCCAGTACTTC
-	-	TRBV4-1	TRBJ2-1	CASSLVVRRDAVGNEQFF	TGCGCCAGCAGCCTGGTTGTAAGGCGGGACGCCGTGGGGAATGAGCAGTTCTTC
-	few	TRBV11-1	TRBJ1-1	CASSPAGRVSEAFF	TGTGCCAGCAGCCCCGCAGGACGCGTTTCTGAAGCTTTCTTT
TRBD2	few	TRBV9	TRBJ2-4	CASSPSGTSDNEQYF	TGTGCCAGCAGCCCCTCCGGGACTAGCGACAATGAGCAGTACTTC
TRBD2	-	TRBV20-1	TRBJ2-1	CSARPQRSVAGGYNERFF	TGCAGTGCTAGGCCCCAACGTAGCGTAGCGGGAGGGTACAATGAGCGGTTCTTC
TRBD1	few	TRBV27	TRBJ1-4	CASSYRGRANEKLFF	TGTGCCAGCAGCTACAGGGGGCGAGCTAATGAAAAACTGTTTTTT
TRBD2	few	TRBV12-3/TRBV12-4	TRBJ2-3	CASNVLAGVNPTSTDTQYF	TGTGCCAGCAACGTACTAGCGGGGGTGAACCCAACTAGCACAGATACGCAGTATTTT
TRBD1	-	TRBV4-1	TRBJ1-1	CASSQEGGQSIMNTEAFF	TGCGCCAGCAGCCAAGAAGGGGGACAGAGCATCATGAACACTGAAGCTTTCTTT
-	-	TRBV7-2	TRBJ1-2	CASSSPDRPNYGYTF	TGTGCCAGCAGCTCCCCGGACAGACCTAACTATGGCTACACCTTC
-	-	TRBV4-3	TRBJ1-5	CASSQDGGQLQPQHF	TGCGCCAGCAGCCAAGATGGGGGGCAGCTCCAGCCCCAGCATTTT
-	few	TRBV7-2	TRBJ1-1	CASSLDQVKGTEAFF	TGTGCCAGCAGCTTAGATCAGGTTAAGGGAACTGAAGCTTTCTTT